A single sample gave rise to the 7 T cell receptor beta chains below, sequenced in a study of Graves' ophthalmopathy and Graves' hyperthyroidism. Using RNA transcripts, the TCR beta CDR3 regions were amplified. The first round was an RT-PCR with HTBI primers, and the second round was a multiplex PCR. TCRdb fed the multiplex PCR reads into MiXCR, producing one record per CDR3 protein. The sample records 200,000 to 250,000 distinct CDR3 sequences, around a fifth being singletons. The sequenced sample was peripheral blood. The origin of the receptors is a woman between 45 and 60 years old with Graves' ophthalmopathy.

The V and J genes are TRBV7-9 and TRBJ2-7; 8 bases line up with TRBD1. CDR3 length equals 11 residues. Germline assignment: CDR1 SEHNR and CDR2 FQNEAQ (reference sequence). J gave up 9 bases and V 6 bases, and 4 bases lay outside the gene matches. In DNA form, the CDR3 reads TGTGCCAGCAGTCAGACAGGGGCGCAGTACTTC. Protein sequence: CASSQTGAQYF.

There are many counts of this clonotype. The J gene is TRBJ2-7, the V gene TRBV11-2; 10 bases are shared with TRBD1. The CDR3 is 17 amino acids. The germline CDR1 and CDR2 sequences are SGHAT and FQNNGV. The trim removed 2 bases at V and 3 bases at J, leaving 10 bases unmatched. The CDR3: CASSLHNPGQGNYEQYF. The DNA of the CDR3 is TGTGCCAGCAGCTTACACAACCCGGGACAGGGGAACTACGAGCAGTACTTC.

This clonotype has at least ten counts. The genes are TRBV12-3 or TRBV12-4 and TRBJ2-2; 9 bases are shared with TRBD2. The CDR3 has 16 amino acids. J was trimmed by 6 bases and V by 3 bases; bases with no gene match: 8. CDR3 residues: CASSFFSGRLSGELFF. The CDR3 DNA sequence: TGTGCCAGCAGTTTTTTTAGCGGGAGATTGTCCGGGGAGCTGTTTTTT.

This clonotype appeared a few times. The genes are TRBV6-4 and TRBJ2-7; D is possibly TRBD2 (6 bases). CDR1 is MRHNA, CDR2 SNTAGT, per germline. V was clipped by 4 bases and J by 7 bases, with 14 bases between them. This CDR3 is built from 13 residues. The CDR3 protein is CASSGEATGEQYF. CDR3 in DNA: TGTGCCAGCAGTGGGGAGGCCACGGGGGAGCAGTACTTC.

This clonotype was observed at least ten times. The V call is TRBV25-1, the J call TRBJ1-6; D might be TRBD1 (5 bases). The germline V gene has CDR1 MGHDK and CDR2 SYGVNS. The CDR3 loop spans 13 amino acids. Trimming cost V 2 bases and J 9 bases, with 8 bases left between them. The chain's CDR3 is CASSERRVSPLHF. The CDR3 DNA follows: TGTGCCAGCAGTGAACGCAGGGTTTCACCCCTCCACTTT.

This chain connects TRBV30 to TRBJ2-5; 12 bases are a match to TRBD2. The germline gives CDR1 GTSNPN, CDR2 SVGIG (reference sequence). Unmatched junction bases numbered 8, after V lost 7 bases and J lost 5 bases. The CDR3 extends over 14 amino acids. The CDR3 protein is CASNPSGGVETQYF. For the CDR3, the DNA is TGTGCCTCCAATCCTAGCGGGGGGGTCGAGACCCAGTACTTC.

CDR3 residues: CSAREAGDTEAFF. The CDR3 DNA reads TGCAGTGCTAGAGAGGCTGGGGACACTGAAGCTTTCTTT. J is TRBJ1-1 and V is TRBV20-1; D not certain. There are 13 residues in the CDR3. Germline values: CDR1 DFQATT, CDR2 SNEGSKA (reference sequence). V lost 0 bases and J lost 3, with 8 bases in between.